Described below is a single T cell receptor (beta chain) sequence and its context. Antigen: not known. PCR was performed using 60 Vbeta and 13 Jbeta primers. Repertoires were generated with immunoSEQ multiplex PCR, while TCRdb's copy carries only in-frame clones and drops some. Here the sample spans some 140,000 clones, approximately 60% being singletons. CDR1 and CDR2 (germline): MNHNS, SASEGT. V shed 3 bases and J 6 bases; nucleotides not matched to a gene: 10. This CDR3 spans 15 amino acids. The record originates from a study of cytomegalovirus exposure and HLA in healthy donors. Overall study context: Membership in the Caucasian-associated ancestry cluster was found for around 81% of 350 to 450 genotyped donors. Study-level results: A later analysis reported that several of the most significant clusters appeared to be linked to common viral pathogens, among them Epstein-Barr virus.

The gene calls are TRBV6-1 and TRBJ1-1, with TRBD1 identical over 7 bases. Sequencing was done on a sample of PBMCs. The clonotype was recovered from a woman in her forties in good health and CMV-seronegative. The CDR3 loop reads CASSDFTGVQSEAFF. In DNA form, the CDR3 reads TGTGCCAGCAGTGACTTCACAGGGGTTCAATCTGAAGCTTTCTTT.